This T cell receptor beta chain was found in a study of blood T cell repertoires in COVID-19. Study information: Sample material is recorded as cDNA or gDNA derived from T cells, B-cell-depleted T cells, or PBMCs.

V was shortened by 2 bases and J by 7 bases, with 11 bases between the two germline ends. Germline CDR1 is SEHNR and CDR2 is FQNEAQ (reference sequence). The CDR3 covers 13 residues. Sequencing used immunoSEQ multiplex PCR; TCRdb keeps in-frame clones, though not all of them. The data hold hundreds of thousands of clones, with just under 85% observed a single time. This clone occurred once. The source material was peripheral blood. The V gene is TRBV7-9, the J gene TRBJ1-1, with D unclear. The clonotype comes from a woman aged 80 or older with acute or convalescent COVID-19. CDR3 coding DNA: TGTGCCAGCAGCTTAAGAATAGAGGGTGAAGCTTTCTTT. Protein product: CASSLRIEGEAFF.